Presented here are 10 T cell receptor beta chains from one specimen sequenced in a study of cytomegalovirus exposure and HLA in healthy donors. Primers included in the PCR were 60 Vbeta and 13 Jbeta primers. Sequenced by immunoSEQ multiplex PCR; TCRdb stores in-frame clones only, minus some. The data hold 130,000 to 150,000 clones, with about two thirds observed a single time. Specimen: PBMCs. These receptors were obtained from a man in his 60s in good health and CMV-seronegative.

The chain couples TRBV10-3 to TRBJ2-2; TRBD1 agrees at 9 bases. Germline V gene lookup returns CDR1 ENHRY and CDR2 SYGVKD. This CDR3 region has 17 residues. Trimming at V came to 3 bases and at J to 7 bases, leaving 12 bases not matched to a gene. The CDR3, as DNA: TGTGCCATCAGTGAAAACCCGGGACAGGGAGGAGGCGGGGAGCTGTTTTTT. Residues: CAISENPGQGGGGELFF.

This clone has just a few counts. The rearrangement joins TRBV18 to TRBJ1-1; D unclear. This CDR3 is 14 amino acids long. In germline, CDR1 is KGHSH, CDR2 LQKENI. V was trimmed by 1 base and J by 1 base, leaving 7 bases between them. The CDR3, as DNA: TGTGCCAGCTCACCACTCTCGGGGAACACTGAAGCTTTCTTT. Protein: CASSPLSGNTEAFF.

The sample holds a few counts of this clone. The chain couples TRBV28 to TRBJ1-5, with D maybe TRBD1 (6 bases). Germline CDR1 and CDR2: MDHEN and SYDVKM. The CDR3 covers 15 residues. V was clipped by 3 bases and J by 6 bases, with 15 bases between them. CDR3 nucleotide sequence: TGTGCCAGCAGTTTGGGGGCAGTCGCCAGTCAGCCCCAGCATTTT. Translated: CASSLGAVASQPQHF.

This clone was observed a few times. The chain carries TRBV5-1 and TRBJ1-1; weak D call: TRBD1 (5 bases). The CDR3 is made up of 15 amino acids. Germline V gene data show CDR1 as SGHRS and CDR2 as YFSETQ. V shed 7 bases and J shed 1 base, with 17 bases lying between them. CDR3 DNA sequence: TGCGCCAGCTCTCCAACTGGGGCAGGGAACACTGAAGCTTTCTTT. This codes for CASSPTGAGNTEAFF.

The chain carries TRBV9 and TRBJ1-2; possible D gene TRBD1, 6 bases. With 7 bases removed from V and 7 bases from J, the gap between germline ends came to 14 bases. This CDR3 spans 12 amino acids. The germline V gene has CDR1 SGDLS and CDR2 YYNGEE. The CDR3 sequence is CASQTGTSGYTF. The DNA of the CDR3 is TGTGCCAGCCAAACAGGGACGTCTGGCTACACCTTC.

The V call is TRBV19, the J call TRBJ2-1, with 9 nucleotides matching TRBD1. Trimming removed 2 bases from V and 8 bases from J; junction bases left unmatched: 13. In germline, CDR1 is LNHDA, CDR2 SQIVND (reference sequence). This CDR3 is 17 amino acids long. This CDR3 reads CASSIPTAGTGLDEQFF. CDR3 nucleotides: TGTGCCAGTAGTATACCAACGGCCGGGACAGGGTTAGATGAGCAGTTCTTC. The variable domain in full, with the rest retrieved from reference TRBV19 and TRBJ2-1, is DGGITQSPKYLFRKEGQNVTLSCEQNLNHDAMYWYRQDPGQGLRLIYYSQIVNDFQKGDIAEGYSVSREKKESFPLTVTSAQKNPTAFYLCASSIPTAGTGLDEQFFGPGTRLTVL.

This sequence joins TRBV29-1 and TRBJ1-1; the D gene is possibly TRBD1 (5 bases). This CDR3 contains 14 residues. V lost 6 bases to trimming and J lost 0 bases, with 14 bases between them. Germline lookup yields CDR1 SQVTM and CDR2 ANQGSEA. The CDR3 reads CSVLGTPVNTEAFF. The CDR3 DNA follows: TGCAGCGTGCTGGGGACTCCCGTGAACACTGAAGCTTTCTTT.

The DNA for the CDR3 is TGTGCCAGCAGCTCCCGGGACAGGGCGACTGAAGCTTTCTTT. Residues: CASSSRDRATEAFF. The chain joins TRBV5-4 to TRBJ1-1; the match to TRBD1 covers 9 bases. In germline, CDR1 is SGHNT, CDR2 YYREEE (reference sequence). J gave up 5 bases and V 3 bases, and 5 bases lay outside the gene matches. The CDR3 has 14 residues.

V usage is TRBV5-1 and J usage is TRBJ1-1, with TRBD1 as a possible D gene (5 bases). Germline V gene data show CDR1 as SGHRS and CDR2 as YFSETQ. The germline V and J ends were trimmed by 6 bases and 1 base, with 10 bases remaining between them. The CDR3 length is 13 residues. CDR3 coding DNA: TGCGCCAGCATAGGGGCATCGAACACTGAAGCTTTCTTT. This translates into CASIGASNTEAFF.

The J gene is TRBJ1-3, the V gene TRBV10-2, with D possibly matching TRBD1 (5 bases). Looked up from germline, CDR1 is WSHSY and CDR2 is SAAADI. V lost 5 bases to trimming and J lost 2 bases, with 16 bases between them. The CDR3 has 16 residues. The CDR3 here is CASSSPGLRPGNTIYF. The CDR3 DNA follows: TGCGCCAGCAGTTCTCCGGGACTCCGACCTGGAAACACCATATATTTT.